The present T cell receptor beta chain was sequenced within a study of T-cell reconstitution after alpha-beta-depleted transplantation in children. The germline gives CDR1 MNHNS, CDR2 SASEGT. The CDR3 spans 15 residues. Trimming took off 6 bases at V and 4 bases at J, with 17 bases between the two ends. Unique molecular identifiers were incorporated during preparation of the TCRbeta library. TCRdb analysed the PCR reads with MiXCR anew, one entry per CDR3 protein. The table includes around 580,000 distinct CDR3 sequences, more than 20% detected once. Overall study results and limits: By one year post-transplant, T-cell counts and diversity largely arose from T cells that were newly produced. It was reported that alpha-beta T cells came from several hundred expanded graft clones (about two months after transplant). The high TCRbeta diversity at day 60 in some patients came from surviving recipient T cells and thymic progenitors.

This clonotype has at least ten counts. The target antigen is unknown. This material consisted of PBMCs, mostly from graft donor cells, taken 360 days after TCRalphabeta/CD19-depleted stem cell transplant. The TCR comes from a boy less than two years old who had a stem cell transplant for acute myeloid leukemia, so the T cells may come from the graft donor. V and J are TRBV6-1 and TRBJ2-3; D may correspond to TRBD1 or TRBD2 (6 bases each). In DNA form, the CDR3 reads TGTGCCAGCAGACAGGCCGGGGGCATAGCAGATACGCAGTATTTT. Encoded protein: CASRQAGGIADTQYF.